This T cell receptor (beta chain) was recorded in a study of cytomegalovirus exposure and HLA in healthy donors. About the research overall: Earlier findings included some 100 million unique TCR beta sequences obtained from approximately 170 million T cells. The study, taken as a whole, reports: Overall, under 200 TCR beta chains were annotated as cytomegalovirus-associated.

This CDR3 is 16 amino acids long. Trimming stripped 1 base from V and 1 base from J, with 12 bases between. Germline CDR1 reads LGHNA; CDR2 reads YNFKEQ. A multiplex PCR was run with 60 Vbeta primers and 13 Jbeta primers. Profiling relied on immunoSEQ multiplex PCR, and the TCRdb table lists in-frame clones only, not all of them. The sample lists more than 150,000 clones, 75% to 85% occurring once. Comment on this clone: Antigen specificity is unknown.

The V and J genes are TRBV4-2 and TRBJ2-3; a weak D match, TRBD1 (6 bases). The receptor was isolated from a girl aged 2 to 9 in good health and CMV-seropositive. The specimen sequenced was PBMCs. This CDR3 is CASSQGQVSRTDTQYF. In DNA, the CDR3 is TGTGCCAGCAGCCAAGGACAGGTATCTCGCACAGATACGCAGTATTTT.